This TCR beta chain was sequenced for a study of blood T cells in healthy people across ages. Study-wide results and limits: In older individuals, TCR beta diversity per million T cells was lower, falling roughly linearly with age. The percentage of naive T cells correlated strongly with TCR beta diversity. The study regarded diversity estimates from one million T cells as underestimates.

V lost 0 bases and J lost 5; bases outside the gene matches: 6. The CDR3 totals 15 residues. Per germline, CDR1 DFQATT and CDR2 SNEGSKA (reference sequence). Per-sample PBMC isolation yielded at least 6.5 million cells. Using a J-beta primer mix together with a sample-barcoded 5' primer, a second PCR was run for roughly 7 to 12 cycles. Each CDR3 protein is one row after TCRdb ran MiXCR on the 5' RACE reads. The table shows roughly 570,000 distinct CDR3 sequences, with approximately 30% occurring only once. This clonotype was counted between two and nine times. Its antigen is not known. This receptor was taken from a woman aged 70 to 79 in good health. The sequenced material came from blood. The genes are TRBV20-1 and TRBJ1-1; 10 bases align to TRBD1. CDR3 protein: CSARDPGQGLTEAFF. The CDR3 DNA reads as TGCAGTGCTAGAGATCCGGGACAGGGGCTTACTGAAGCTTTCTTT.